This is a list of T cell receptor beta chains from one sample in a study of blood T cells in healthy people across ages. TCRdb fed the 5' RACE reads into MiXCR, producing one record per CDR3 protein. The data contain some 1.6 million distinct CDR3 sequences, around 35% of them singletons. The sample comprised blood. These receptors came from a young woman in good health. Each CDR3 is given with its conserved first and last residue. Fields, in order: D gene, J gene, clone size, V gene, CDR3 DNA, CDR3 protein. D genes are given only for firm matches. Only part of the rows carry a size: once, few, many, or a class if the clone is expanded.

d_call: TRBD2; j_call: TRBJ2-1; clone_size: few; v_call: TRBV27; cdr3_nt: TGTGCCAGCAGTCAGGGACTAGCGGGGCTTGGTGAGCAGTTCTTC; cdr3_aa: CASSQGLAGLGEQFF
d_call: .; j_call: TRBJ2-1; clone_size: many; v_call: TRBV11-2; cdr3_nt: TGTGCCAGCAGCTCCGACAGAGGCAATGAGCAGTTCTTC; cdr3_aa: CASSSDRGNEQFF
d_call: .; j_call: TRBJ2-3; clone_size: .; v_call: TRBV20-1; cdr3_nt: TGCAGTGCTAGTGGCCACACAGATACGCAGTATTTT; cdr3_aa: CSASGHTDTQYF
d_call: .; j_call: TRBJ2-5; clone_size: few; v_call: TRBV6-6; cdr3_nt: TGTGCCAGCAGTTACGGAGGACGCGGGGAGACCCAGTACTTC; cdr3_aa: CASSYGGRGETQYF
d_call: .; j_call: TRBJ2-7; clone_size: .; v_call: TRBV5-1; cdr3_nt: TGCGCCAGCAGCTTGAGGGACACAAACTACGAGCAGTACTTC; cdr3_aa: CASSLRDTNYEQYF
d_call: TRBD1; j_call: TRBJ2-7; clone_size: .; v_call: TRBV9; cdr3_nt: TGTGCCGGCAGCGTAGGTGGACAGGACTACGAGCAGTACTTC; cdr3_aa: CAGSVGGQDYEQYF
d_call: .; j_call: TRBJ2-3; clone_size: few; v_call: TRBV20-1; cdr3_nt: TGCAGTGCTAGAGATCGGCGGAGGAGCACAGATACGCAGTATTTT; cdr3_aa: CSARDRRRSTDTQYF
d_call: .; j_call: TRBJ2-5; clone_size: .; v_call: TRBV20-1; cdr3_nt: TGCAGTGCCACTGAGGCGGAGACCCAGTACTTC; cdr3_aa: CSATEAETQYF
d_call: .; j_call: TRBJ2-7; clone_size: many; v_call: TRBV29-1; cdr3_nt: TGCAGCGTTATTAATTACGAGCAGTACTTC; cdr3_aa: CSVINYEQYF
d_call: .; j_call: TRBJ1-2; clone_size: .; v_call: TRBV7-9; cdr3_nt: TGTGCCAGCAGCTTAGTCGCGGGGGTAGGTGGCTACACCTTC; cdr3_aa: CASSLVAGVGGYTF
d_call: .; j_call: TRBJ2-7; clone_size: few; v_call: TRBV2; cdr3_nt: TGTGTCAGTTCCCAAGGTGGCATTTCCTACGAGCAGTACTTC; cdr3_aa: CVSSQGGISYEQYF
d_call: .; j_call: TRBJ1-3; clone_size: .; v_call: TRBV29-1; cdr3_nt: TGCAGCGTTGAAGATGGCCAGGGGAATGGAAACACCATATATTTT; cdr3_aa: CSVEDGQGNGNTIYF
d_call: TRBD1; j_call: TRBJ2-7; clone_size: few; v_call: TRBV6-1; cdr3_nt: TGTGCCAGCAGTTGGAGGACAGGGCTCTACGAGCAGTACTTC; cdr3_aa: CASSWRTGLYEQYF
d_call: TRBD1; j_call: TRBJ2-5; clone_size: .; v_call: TRBV7-3; cdr3_nt: TGTGCCAGCAGCTTAGGTTTCGGACAGGGGGTAGGACAAGAGACCCAGTACTTC; cdr3_aa: CASSLGFGQGVGQETQYF
d_call: TRBD1; j_call: TRBJ2-5; clone_size: .; v_call: TRBV7-6; cdr3_nt: TGTGCCAGCAGCTTCAGGGGGCGCGAAGAGACCCAGTACTTC; cdr3_aa: CASSFRGREETQYF
d_call: TRBD1; j_call: TRBJ2-7; clone_size: few; v_call: TRBV6-2/TRBV6-3; cdr3_nt: TGTGCCAGCCTGGGACAGGGCTACGAGCAGTACTTC; cdr3_aa: CASLGQGYEQYF
d_call: TRBD2; j_call: TRBJ2-7; clone_size: .; v_call: TRBV12-3/TRBV12-4; cdr3_nt: TGTGCCAGCAGTTTTGTGACTAGCGGGCCTTACGAGCAGTACTTC; cdr3_aa: CASSFVTSGPYEQYF
d_call: TRBD2; j_call: TRBJ2-7; clone_size: .; v_call: TRBV15; cdr3_nt: TGTGCCACCAGCCAACTAGCGGGAGGGCTCGACGAGCAGTACTTC; cdr3_aa: CATSQLAGGLDEQYF
d_call: .; j_call: TRBJ2-4; clone_size: .; v_call: TRBV20-1; cdr3_nt: TGCAGTGCTAGACCTCTGTTAGTACAGTACTTC; cdr3_aa: CSARPLLVQYF
d_call: .; j_call: TRBJ2-6; clone_size: .; v_call: TRBV21-1; cdr3_nt: TGTGCCAGCAGCAAAGTAGATAGCGGGGGATCTTCTGGGGCCAACGTCCTGACTTTC; cdr3_aa: CASSKVDSGGSSGANVLTF
d_call: .; j_call: TRBJ1-2; clone_size: many; v_call: TRBV7-3; cdr3_nt: TGTGCCAGCAGCTCCAGCGCACAGGGAGGCTATGGCTACACCTTC; cdr3_aa: CASSSSAQGGYGYTF
d_call: TRBD2; j_call: TRBJ2-5; clone_size: few; v_call: TRBV5-1; cdr3_nt: TGCGCCAGCACAGCGGGGGCCTCTCGAGAGACCCAGTACTTC; cdr3_aa: CASTAGASRETQYF
d_call: .; j_call: TRBJ2-6; clone_size: many; v_call: TRBV7-3; cdr3_nt: TGTGCCAGGGATGGGATAGGGGTACGGTTTTTCTCTGGGGCCAACGTCCTGACTTTC; cdr3_aa: CARDGIGVRFFSGANVLTF
d_call: .; j_call: TRBJ2-3; clone_size: once; v_call: TRBV9; cdr3_nt: TGTGCCAGCAGCCCCGCGACCGGGCCCACAGATACGCAGTATTTT; cdr3_aa: CASSPATGPTDTQYF
d_call: TRBD2; j_call: TRBJ2-3; clone_size: .; v_call: TRBV3-1; cdr3_nt: TGTGCCAGCAGCCAAGGACGGACTAGCGGGGGTGATACGCAGTATTTT; cdr3_aa: CASSQGRTSGGDTQYF
d_call: TRBD2; j_call: TRBJ2-3; clone_size: few; v_call: TRBV5-1; cdr3_nt: TGCGCCAGCAGCGCCAGGCGAGCGGGGGGCACAGATACGCAGTATTTT; cdr3_aa: CASSARRAGGTDTQYF
d_call: .; j_call: TRBJ2-3; clone_size: many; v_call: TRBV5-1; cdr3_nt: TGCGCCAGCAGCCGTGAGCGGACTCGAACAGATACGCAGTATTTT; cdr3_aa: CASSRERTRTDTQYF
d_call: TRBD1; j_call: TRBJ2-2; clone_size: .; v_call: TRBV29-1; cdr3_nt: TGCAGCGCCCAAACGCAGGGGGCCGGGGAGCTGTTTTTT; cdr3_aa: CSAQTQGAGELFF
d_call: TRBD1; j_call: TRBJ2-1; clone_size: many; v_call: TRBV29-1; cdr3_nt: TGCAGCGTTGAATACCGGGACAGGGCCTACAATGAGCAGTTCTTC; cdr3_aa: CSVEYRDRAYNEQFF
d_call: .; j_call: TRBJ2-7; clone_size: many; v_call: TRBV10-3; cdr3_nt: TGTGCCATCAGTGATCCAGACGGCGGATTCTACGAGCAGTACTTC; cdr3_aa: CAISDPDGGFYEQYF
d_call: .; j_call: TRBJ1-1; clone_size: few; v_call: TRBV6-2/TRBV6-3; cdr3_nt: TGTGCCAGCAGTTCATTTGGGGCGAACACTGAAGCTTTCTTT; cdr3_aa: CASSSFGANTEAFF
d_call: .; j_call: TRBJ1-5; clone_size: .; v_call: TRBV20-1; cdr3_nt: TGCAGTGCTAGAGATGGCGGGAGGCCAACTTTAGGTCAGCCCCGGCATTTT; cdr3_aa: CSARDGGRPTLGQPRHF
d_call: .; j_call: TRBJ1-1; clone_size: .; v_call: TRBV4-1; cdr3_nt: TGCGCCAGCAGCCAAGAAATGGGCAGGGTGAAAGCTTTCTTT; cdr3_aa: CASSQEMGRVKAFF
d_call: .; j_call: TRBJ2-1; clone_size: .; v_call: TRBV7-8; cdr3_nt: TGTGCCAGCAGCCCCAATTCGAATGAGCAGTTCTTC; cdr3_aa: CASSPNSNEQFF
d_call: .; j_call: TRBJ2-2; clone_size: .; v_call: TRBV7-3; cdr3_nt: TGTGCCAGCAGCTTAGGTCCAGGGGAGTACACCGGGGAGCTGTTTTTT; cdr3_aa: CASSLGPGEYTGELFF
d_call: .; j_call: TRBJ2-7; clone_size: .; v_call: TRBV7-6; cdr3_nt: TGTGCCAGCAGCTCCAATACCTACGAGCAGTACTTC; cdr3_aa: CASSSNTYEQYF
d_call: .; j_call: TRBJ2-2; clone_size: .; v_call: TRBV27; cdr3_nt: TGTGCCAGCAGTTTCCTTCTGGGGGAACGGAACACCGGGGAGCTGTTTTTT; cdr3_aa: CASSFLLGERNTGELFF
d_call: .; j_call: TRBJ2-6; clone_size: .; v_call: TRBV3-1; cdr3_nt: TGTGCCAGCAGCCAAGATCCCCCCTTGCCTGGGGCCAACGTCCTGACTTTC; cdr3_aa: CASSQDPPLPGANVLTF
d_call: TRBD1; j_call: TRBJ2-5; clone_size: .; v_call: TRBV18; cdr3_nt: TGTGCCAGCTCACGACTTGACAGGGGAGGTAAAGAGACCCAGTACTTC; cdr3_aa: CASSRLDRGGKETQYF
d_call: TRBD1; j_call: TRBJ1-4; clone_size: .; v_call: TRBV28; cdr3_nt: TGTGCCAGCAGGAACAGGGGTACGACTAATGAAAAACTGTTTTTT; cdr3_aa: CASRNRGTTNEKLFF
d_call: .; j_call: TRBJ2-7; clone_size: many; v_call: TRBV27; cdr3_nt: TGTGCCAGCAGTCCGTCCAGACAGGTACATGGCTCCTACGAGCAGTACTTC; cdr3_aa: CASSPSRQVHGSYEQYF
d_call: TRBD2; j_call: TRBJ2-1; clone_size: few; v_call: TRBV20-1; cdr3_nt: TGCAGTGCTAGGGGGACAGGACTAGCGGGGATCCTCTCCTACAATGAGCAGTTCTTC; cdr3_aa: CSARGTGLAGILSYNEQFF
d_call: TRBD1; j_call: TRBJ1-1; clone_size: .; v_call: TRBV7-2; cdr3_nt: TGTGCCAGCAGCCAATTCTGGGACAGGGGTTTTGTCGCTGAAGCTTTCTTT; cdr3_aa: CASSQFWDRGFVAEAFF
d_call: TRBD1; j_call: TRBJ1-6; clone_size: .; v_call: TRBV20-1; cdr3_nt: TGCAGTGCTAGAGCAGAGGACAGGGGTAGTTCACCCCTCCACTTT; cdr3_aa: CSARAEDRGSSPLHF
d_call: TRBD1; j_call: TRBJ1-5; clone_size: few; v_call: TRBV20-1; cdr3_nt: TGCAGTGCAATCGGGACAGGGGTTAACAATCAGCCCCAGCATTTT; cdr3_aa: CSAIGTGVNNQPQHF
d_call: TRBD2; j_call: TRBJ2-3; clone_size: .; v_call: TRBV9; cdr3_nt: TGTGCCAGCAGCACCCCGACTAGCGGGGGGCCGGATACGCAGTATTTT; cdr3_aa: CASSTPTSGGPDTQYF
d_call: .; j_call: TRBJ2-3; clone_size: .; v_call: TRBV5-5; cdr3_nt: TGTGCCAGCAGCTTTTCATCAGGGTGGGCAGATATGCAGTATTTT; cdr3_aa: CASSFSSGWADMQYF
d_call: .; j_call: TRBJ1-2; clone_size: .; v_call: TRBV2; cdr3_nt: TGTGCCAGCAGTACTACAGGGATCTCTATGCGCTACACCTTC; cdr3_aa: CASSTTGISMRYTF
d_call: TRBD2; j_call: TRBJ2-5; clone_size: many; v_call: TRBV12-3/TRBV12-4; cdr3_nt: TGTGCCAGCAGTGCACTAGCGTCGGAGACCCAGTACTTC; cdr3_aa: CASSALASETQYF
d_call: .; j_call: TRBJ2-6; clone_size: .; v_call: TRBV6-5; cdr3_nt: TGTGCCAGCAGTTACGCCAGAAGGGATGGCTCTGTTGGGGCCAACGTCCTGACTTTC; cdr3_aa: CASSYARRDGSVGANVLTF
d_call: .; j_call: TRBJ1-5; clone_size: .; v_call: TRBV30; cdr3_nt: TGTGCCTGGAGTGTAATGGGGGGCGCGGGTCAGCCCCAGCATTTT; cdr3_aa: CAWSVMGGAGQPQHF